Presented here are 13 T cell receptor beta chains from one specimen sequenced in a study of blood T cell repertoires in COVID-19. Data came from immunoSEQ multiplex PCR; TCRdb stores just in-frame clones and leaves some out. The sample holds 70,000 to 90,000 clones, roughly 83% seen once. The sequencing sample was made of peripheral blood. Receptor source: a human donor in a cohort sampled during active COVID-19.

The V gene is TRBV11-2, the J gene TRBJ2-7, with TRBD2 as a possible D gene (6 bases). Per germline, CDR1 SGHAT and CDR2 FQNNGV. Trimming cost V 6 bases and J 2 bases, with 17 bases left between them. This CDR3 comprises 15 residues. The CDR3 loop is CASSYLQGGAYEQYF. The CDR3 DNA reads TGTGCCAGCAGTTATCTTCAAGGAGGGGCCTACGAGCAGTACTTC.

CDR3: CASSLTISGSSYNEQFF. The CDR3 nucleotides are TGTGCCAGCTCACTAACAATTAGCGGGAGTTCCTACAATGAGCAGTTCTTC. V is TRBV18 and J is TRBJ2-1, with TRBD2 matching over 9 bases. After removal of 4 bases from V and 1 base from J, the junction contained 8 bases not matched to a gene. The CDR3 has 17 amino acids. Germline V gives CDR1 KGHSH, CDR2 LQKENI.

Here the CDR3 reads CASSQLRTQYF. DNA of the CDR3: TGTGCCAGCAGCCAATTGAGGACCCAGTACTTC. The rearrangement joins TRBV14 to TRBJ2-5, with D unclear. Germline V gives CDR1 SGHDN, CDR2 FVKESK. This CDR3 comprises 11 residues. Trimming pared 2 bases from V and 7 bases from J, leaving 5 bases between.

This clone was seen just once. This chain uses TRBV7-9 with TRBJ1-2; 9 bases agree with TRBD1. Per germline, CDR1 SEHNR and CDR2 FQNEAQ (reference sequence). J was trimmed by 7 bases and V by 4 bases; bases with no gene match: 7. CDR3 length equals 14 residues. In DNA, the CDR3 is TGTGCCAGCAGCTCCATGGGACAGGGCCTTGGCTACACCTTC. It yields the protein CASSSMGQGLGYTF.

The CDR3 is CASSPRTVNTEAFF. CDR3 bases: TGTGCCAGCAGCCCTCGGACAGTGAACACTGAAGCTTTCTTT. The chain joins TRBV9 to TRBJ1-1, with a possible D match to TRBD1 (6 bases). Germline values: CDR1 SGDLS, CDR2 YYNGEE. This CDR3 spans 14 amino acids. V was clipped by 4 bases and J by 0 bases, with 10 bases between them.

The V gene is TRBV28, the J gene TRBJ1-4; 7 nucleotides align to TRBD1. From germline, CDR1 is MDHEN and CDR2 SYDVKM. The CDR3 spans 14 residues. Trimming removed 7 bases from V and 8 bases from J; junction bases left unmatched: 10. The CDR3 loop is CASKGAGESEKLFF. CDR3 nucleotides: TGTGCCAGCAAGGGGGCTGGGGAGTCCGAAAAACTGTTTTTT.

This CDR3 is CASSRSAGPGTQYF. In nucleotides, the CDR3 is TGTGCCAGCAGTCGATCAGCGGGGCCTGGTACGCAGTATTTT. The rearrangement joins TRBV6-6 to TRBJ2-3; 7 nucleotides match TRBD2. J gave up 8 bases and V 5 bases, and 10 bases lay outside the gene matches. CDR3 length: 14 amino acids. The germline V gene encodes CDR1 MNHNY and CDR2 SVGAGI (reference sequence).

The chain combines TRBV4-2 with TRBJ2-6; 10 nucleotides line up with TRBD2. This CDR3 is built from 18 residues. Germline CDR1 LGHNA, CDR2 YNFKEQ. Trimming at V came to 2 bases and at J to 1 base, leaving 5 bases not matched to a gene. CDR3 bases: TGTGCCAGCAGCCAACGGCTAGCGGGAGAATCTGGGGCCAACGTCCTGACTTTC. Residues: CASSQRLAGESGANVLTF.

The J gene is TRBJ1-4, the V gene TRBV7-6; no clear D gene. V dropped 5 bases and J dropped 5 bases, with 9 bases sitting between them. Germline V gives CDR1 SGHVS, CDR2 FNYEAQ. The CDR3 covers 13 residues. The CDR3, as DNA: TGTGCCAGCAGCCCACACAAGAATGAAAAACTGTTTTTT. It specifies CASSPHKNEKLFF.

CDR3 in DNA: TGCGCCAGCAGCCCAACGGACAGGGGATTTGAAAAACTGTTTTTT. Residues: CASSPTDRGFEKLFF. The chain joins TRBV5-1 to TRBJ1-4; 9 nucleotides agree with TRBD1. V lost 4 bases, J lost 7 bases, and 8 bases stayed unmatched. CDR3 length: 15 residues. CDR1 is SGHRS, CDR2 YFSETQ, per germline.

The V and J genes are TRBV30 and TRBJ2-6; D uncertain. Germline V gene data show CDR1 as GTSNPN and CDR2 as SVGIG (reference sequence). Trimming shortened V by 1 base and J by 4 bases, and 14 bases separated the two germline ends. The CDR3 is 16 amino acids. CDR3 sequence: CAWSAHSGTGANVLTF. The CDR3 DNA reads TGTGCCTGGAGTGCGCATAGTGGTACCGGGGCCAACGTCCTGACTTTC.

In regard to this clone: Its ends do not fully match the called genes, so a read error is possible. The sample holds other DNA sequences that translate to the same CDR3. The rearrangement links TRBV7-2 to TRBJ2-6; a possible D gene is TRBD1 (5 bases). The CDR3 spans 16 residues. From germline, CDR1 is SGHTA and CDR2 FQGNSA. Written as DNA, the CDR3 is TGTGCCAGCAGCATTATGGGCATCTCTGGGGCCAACGTTCTGACTTTC. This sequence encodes CASSIMGISGANVLTF.

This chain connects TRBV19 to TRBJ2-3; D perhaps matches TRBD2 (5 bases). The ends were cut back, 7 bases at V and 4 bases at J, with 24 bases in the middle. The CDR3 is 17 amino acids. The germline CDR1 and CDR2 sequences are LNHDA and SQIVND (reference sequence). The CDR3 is CASIPLSARKEADTQYF. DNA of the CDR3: TGTGCCAGTATCCCCCTATCGGCTAGGAAGGAGGCAGATACGCAGTATTTT.